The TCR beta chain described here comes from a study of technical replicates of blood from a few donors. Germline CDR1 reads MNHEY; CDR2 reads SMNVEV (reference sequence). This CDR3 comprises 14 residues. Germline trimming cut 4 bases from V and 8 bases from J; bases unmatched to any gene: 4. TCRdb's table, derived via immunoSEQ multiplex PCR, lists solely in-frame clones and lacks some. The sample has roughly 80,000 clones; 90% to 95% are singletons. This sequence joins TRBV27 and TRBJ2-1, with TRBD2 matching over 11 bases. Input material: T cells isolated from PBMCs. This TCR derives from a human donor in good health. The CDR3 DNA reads TGTGCCAGCAGTTGGGTAGCGGGAGGGCATGAGCAGTTCTTC. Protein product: CASSWVAGGHEQFF.